A single sample is the source of the 30 T cell receptor beta chains below, sequenced in a study of blood T cell repertoires in COVID-19 (dated by TCRdb to the early 2020s). The library was made by the immunoSEQ multiplex PCR assay. What TCRdb holds here is the immuneACCESS table cut down to in-frame rearrangements. Part of the clones is not present; checked against another copy, under half of the missing clones reflect an unresolved V gene, and the others are unexplained. Recorded for this sample are fewer than 300,000 clones; over 80% of them occurred a single time. Of the sample, roughly 2.7% falls within the top ten clones. Sample: peripheral blood. These receptors originate from a woman aged 70-85 years with active or convalescent COVID-19.

The chain combines TRBV11-2 with TRBJ1-4; 7 bases align to TRBD1. This CDR3 has 16 amino acids. The germline V gene encodes CDR1 SGHAT and CDR2 FQNNGV. The V gene end was trimmed by 1 base and the J gene end by 0 bases; junction bases not matched to a gene: 2. This CDR3 is CASSLGQGATNEKLFF. DNA for the CDR3: TGTGCCAGCAGCTTAGGACAGGGTGCAACTAATGAAAAACTGTTTTTT.

This chain uses TRBV6-5 with TRBJ2-5; D may be TRBD2 (5 bases). V lost 7 bases, J lost 2 bases, and 17 bases lay in between. CDR1 and CDR2 from the germline V gene are MNHEY and SVGAGI. This CDR3 is built from 15 residues. Written as DNA, the CDR3 is TGTGCCAGCACCTCCTTAGGCGGCGGGCAAGAGACCCAGTACTTC. It encodes CASTSLGGGQETQYF.

V and J are TRBV5-4 and TRBJ2-7; D may be TRBD2 (6 bases). Germline values: CDR1 SGHNT, CDR2 YYREEE (reference sequence). The CDR3 length is 13 residues. V shed 2 bases and J shed 5 bases, with 11 bases lying between them. For the CDR3, the DNA is TGTGCCAGCAGCTTCATGGGAGGCGACGAGCAGTACTTC. Protein product: CASSFMGGDEQYF.

The chain uses TRBV4-2 and TRBJ2-5, with 13 bases matching TRBD2. This CDR3 contains 18 residues. V lost 0 bases and J lost 5; bases outside the gene matches: 9. Germline V lookup: CDR1 LGHNA, CDR2 YNFKEQ. The CDR3 loop is CASSQDFGLAGASETQYF. CDR3 nucleotides: TGTGCCAGCAGCCAAGATTTTGGACTAGCGGGAGCCTCGGAGACCCAGTACTTC.

The chain employs TRBV2 and TRBJ2-1; 8 bases match TRBD2. V was pared by 8 bases and J by 10 bases, with 7 bases of the junction left unmatched. This CDR3 is built from 12 residues. From germline, CDR1 is SNHLY and CDR2 FYNNEI. The CDR3 sequence: CASQGLVSEQFF. DNA of the CDR3: TGTGCCAGCCAGGGACTAGTCTCCGAGCAGTTCTTC.

Here the CDR3 DNA reads TGTGCCAGCAGCTTTGGAGGAGTAGAGCAGTACTTC. The encoded protein is CASSFGGVEQYF. This chain links TRBV7-9 with TRBJ2-7; a possible D gene is TRBD2 (5 bases). V was cut by 3 bases and J by 7 bases, with 10 bases left in between. CDR1 SEHNR and CDR2 FQNEAQ come from the germline V gene (reference sequence). The CDR3 is made up of 12 amino acids.

This sequence joins TRBV7-8 and TRBJ1-5; D remains unclear. Germline CDR1 and CDR2: SGHVS and FQNEAQ. The CDR3 totals 13 residues. Trimming took 5 bases from V and 4 from J, leaving 9 bases between them. The CDR3: CASSPAWNQPQHF. The CDR3 bases are TGTGCCAGCAGCCCTGCGTGGAATCAGCCCCAGCATTTT.

The chain uses TRBV4-3 and TRBJ1-2; no definite D call. Germline CDR1 reads LGHNA; CDR2 reads YSLEER. The CDR3 totals 16 residues. V was trimmed by 0 bases and J by 5 bases, leaving 16 bases between them. In DNA, the CDR3 is TGCGCCAGCAGCCAAGATTTCCAGGCGGGGATTTATGGCTACACCTTC. It specifies CASSQDFQAGIYGYTF.

The V and J genes are TRBV9 and TRBJ2-1, with TRBD2 identical over 12 bases. J lost 3 bases, V lost 0 bases, and 4 bases had no gene match. Germline CDR1 reads SGDLS; CDR2 reads YYNGEE. This CDR3 has 17 amino acids. The CDR3 DNA reads as TGTGCCAGCAGCGTAGGAGCTAGCGGGGGGGACTACAATGAGCAGTTCTTC. This translates into CASSVGASGGDYNEQFF. Supplemented by reference TRBV9 and TRBJ2-1, the full variable domain reads DSGVTQTPKHLITATGQRVTLRCSPRSGDLSVYWYQQSLDQGLQFLIQYYNGEERAKGNILERFSAQQFPDLHSELNLSSLELGDSALYFCASSVGASGGDYNEQFFGPGTRLTVL.

This chain joins TRBV5-1 and TRBJ1-5; 7 bases line up with TRBD1. V lost 7 bases to trimming and J lost 0 bases; unmatched junction nucleotides: 7. This CDR3 has 15 amino acids. Per the germline V gene, CDR1 is SGHRS and CDR2 is YFSETQ. CDR3 nucleotides: TGCGCCAGCGGCCCCGGGACAGTTAGCAATCAGCCCCAGCATTTT. Translated: CASGPGTVSNQPQHF.

The chain employs TRBV4-1 and TRBJ2-3, with D possibly matching TRBD2 (6 bases). This CDR3 comprises 16 residues. V gave up 0 bases and J gave up 1 base, with 11 bases separating them. Germline V gene lookup returns CDR1 MGHRA and CDR2 YSYEKL. The CDR3 is CASSQDGDSGTDTQYF. DNA of the CDR3: TGCGCCAGCAGCCAAGATGGGGACTCCGGCACAGATACGCAGTATTTT.

The sample holds a few counts of this clone. This rearrangement joins TRBV7-2 to TRBJ2-6; 8 nucleotides line up with TRBD2. CDR3 size: 19 residues. J gave up 0 bases and V 1 base, and 8 bases lay outside the gene matches. CDR1 is SGHTA, CDR2 FQGNSA, per germline. Here the CDR3 DNA reads TGTGCCAGCAGCTTAGTAGGGTTAGCGGGGCCCTCTGGGGCCAACGTCCTGACTTTC. It encodes CASSLVGLAGPSGANVLTF.

The chain links TRBV7-2 to TRBJ1-2; TRBD1 aligns across 8 bases. The CDR3 is made up of 15 amino acids. Germline V gene data show CDR1 as SGHTA and CDR2 as FQGNSA. V lost 4 bases, J lost 4 bases, and 8 bases stayed unmatched. In DNA form, the CDR3 reads TGTGCCAGCAGCTACCGACAGGGGAGGGGCTATGGCTACACCTTC. This encodes CASSYRQGRGYGYTF.

The chain combines TRBV30 with TRBJ1-3, with D uncertain. Germline CDR1 and CDR2: GTSNPN and SVGIG (reference sequence). This CDR3 has 15 residues. V lost 0 bases and J lost 2, with 11 bases in between. The chain's CDR3 is CAWSVAGIPGNTIYF. In nucleotides, the CDR3 is TGTGCCTGGAGTGTAGCGGGGATCCCTGGAAACACCATATATTTT.

V is TRBV27 and J is TRBJ2-7; tentatively, D is TRBD1 (6 bases). Germline-derived CDR1 and CDR2 are MNHEY and SMNVEV (reference sequence). This CDR3 comprises 13 residues. Trimming took off 3 bases at V and 6 bases at J, with 12 bases between the two ends. The CDR3 sequence is CASSLWLGAEQYF. The CDR3 region has the DNA TGTGCCAGCAGTTTGTGGTTGGGGGCCGAGCAGTACTTC.

The chain combines TRBV19 with TRBJ2-7, with 9 bases lining up with TRBD2. The CDR3 is 14 residues long. CDR1 is LNHDA and CDR2 is SQIVND in the germline V gene (reference sequence). The V segment lost 8 bases and the J segment 3 bases; nucleotides outside the gene matches: 8. DNA for the CDR3: TGTGCCAGTTCCCTAGCGGGGTTTTTCTACGAGCAGTACTTC. Translation gives CASSLAGFFYEQYF. The full variable domain, completed using reference TRBV19 and TRBJ2-7, is DGGITQSPKYLFRKEGQNVTLSCEQNLNHDAMYWYRQDPGQGLRLIYYSQIVNDFQKGDIAEGYSVSREKKESFPLTVTSAQKNPTAFYLCASSLAGFFYEQYFGPGTRLTVT.

The chain has TRBV7-9 and TRBJ1-5; the match to TRBD1 covers 9 bases. The V segment lost 5 bases and the J segment 0 bases; nucleotides outside the gene matches: 5. CDR3 length: 16 amino acids. Germline CDR1 and CDR2: SEHNR and FQNEAQ (reference sequence). CDR3 residues: CASSPGQGISNQPQHF. The CDR3 nucleotides read TGTGCCAGCAGCCCCGGACAGGGGATTAGCAATCAGCCCCAGCATTTT.

The CDR3 region is CASSPRLAGYNEQFF. The DNA of the CDR3 is TGCGCCAGCAGTCCGCGACTAGCGGGGTACAATGAGCAGTTCTTC. This sequence joins TRBV5-1 and TRBJ2-1, with 11 bases fitting TRBD2. Germline V gene sequence: CDR1 SGHRS, CDR2 YFSETQ. The CDR3 totals 15 residues. The V and J ends lost 5 bases and 4 bases, in that order; junction bases with no gene match: 5.

The gene calls are TRBV10-3 and TRBJ2-5, with D unclear. This CDR3 comprises 12 residues. V was pared by 2 bases and J by 5 bases, with 6 bases between. Germline V gene data show CDR1 as ENHRY and CDR2 as SYGVKD. In nucleotides, the CDR3 is TGTGCCATCAGTGAGGACTGGGAGACCCAGTACTTC. Its protein is CAISEDWETQYF.

The V call is TRBV29-1, the J call TRBJ1-2; 7 bases agree with TRBD1. The junction had 9 bases not matched to a gene; V was cut back by 7 bases and J by 4 bases. Germline V CDR1 and CDR2: SQVTM, ANQGSEA. This CDR3 contains 13 residues. This CDR3 reads CSARQGAGYGYTF. The CDR3 region has the DNA TGCAGCGCACGACAGGGAGCAGGCTATGGCTACACCTTC.

This clone has just one count. The chain is built from TRBV3-1 (or the pseudogene TRBV3-2) and TRBJ1-5, with 8 bases identical to TRBD1. V lost 1 base, J lost 6 bases, and 8 bases stayed unmatched. The germline V gene encodes CDR1 LGHDT and CDR2 YNNKEL (reference sequence). The CDR3 consists of 16 residues. CDR3 bases: TGTGCCAGCAGCCAAGGGGCTCAGGGGGCGGGTCAGCCCCAGCATTTT. This gives the protein CASSQGAQGAGQPQHF.

The rearrangement joins TRBV5-1 to TRBJ2-5, with D tentatively TRBD1 (5 bases). Germline CDR1 reads SGHRS; CDR2 reads YFSETQ. The CDR3 spans 15 residues. V lost 0 bases and J lost 2, with 11 bases in between. The DNA of the CDR3 is TGCGCCAGCAGCTTGGCATGGGGCGAGCAAGAGACCCAGTACTTC. Translating it yields CASSLAWGEQETQYF.

This clone was recorded a few times. The chain is built from TRBV7-9 and TRBJ2-2; 7 nucleotides match TRBD1. Trimming removed 5 bases from V and 3 bases from J; junction bases left unmatched: 9. This CDR3 region has 16 residues. In germline, CDR1 is SEHNR, CDR2 FQNEAQ (reference sequence). As DNA, the CDR3 is TGTGCCAGCAGCCCGAGACAGGGTGGGGACACCGGGGAGCTGTTTTTT. It specifies CASSPRQGGDTGELFF.

The genes are TRBV14 and TRBJ1-6, with 7 bases lining up with TRBD1. Losses at the gene ends were 5 bases for V and 15 bases for J; bases not matched to a gene: 7. Germline CDR1 reads SGHDN; CDR2 reads FVKESK. The CDR3 length is 12 residues. The CDR3 is CASSVRGLRLHF. Here the CDR3 DNA reads TGTGCCAGCAGCGTAAGGGGGCTCCGCCTCCACTTT.

V and J are TRBV6-5 and TRBJ2-3; 8 bases match TRBD1. V lost 6 bases to trimming and J lost 4 bases; unmatched junction nucleotides: 9. Germline V CDR1 and CDR2: MNHEY, SVGAGI. This CDR3 region has 15 residues. CDR3 nucleotide sequence: TGTGCCAGCAGGAAGACAGGGGTGGAAGCAGATACGCAGTATTTT. This encodes CASRKTGVEADTQYF.

The chain employs TRBV6-6 and TRBJ1-1; no clear D gene. CDR1 MNHNY and CDR2 SVGAGI come from the germline V gene (reference sequence). V lost 3 bases and J 4 bases, leaving 9 bases between the germline ends. This CDR3 has 13 residues. Written as DNA, the CDR3 is TGTGCCAGCAGTTATAGGGAGGGCACTGAAGCTTTCTTT. It specifies CASSYREGTEAFF.

This sequence joins TRBV5-1 and TRBJ2-7; D perhaps matches TRBD1 (6 bases). The length of the CDR3 is 14 residues. V dropped 1 base and J dropped 5 bases, with 13 bases sitting between them. Germline V gene sequence: CDR1 SGHRS, CDR2 YFSETQ. CDR3 sequence reads: CASSLQGPLDEQYF. The CDR3 DNA sequence: TGCGCCAGCAGCTTGCAGGGGCCACTCGACGAGCAGTACTTC.

The chain couples TRBV19 to TRBJ2-3; D remains unclear. V dropped 3 bases and J dropped 6 bases, with 16 bases sitting between them. Germline CDR1 is LNHDA and CDR2 is SQIVND (reference sequence). The CDR3 spans 15 residues. The CDR3 here is CASSMPPGSMDTQYF. For the CDR3, the DNA is TGTGCCAGTAGTATGCCCCCTGGTAGTATGGATACGCAGTATTTT.

The V gene is TRBV29-1, the J gene TRBJ1-2, with TRBD1 as a possible D gene (5 bases). The CDR3 is 13 residues long. Germline V gene lookup returns CDR1 SQVTM and CDR2 ANQGSEA. V lost 4 bases to trimming and J lost 2 bases, with 11 bases between them. The CDR3 here is CSVVEGPNYGYTF. The CDR3 DNA reads TGCAGCGTTGTGGAGGGGCCCAACTATGGCTACACCTTC.

V and J are TRBV7-3 and TRBJ1-1; TRBD1 might be the D (5 bases). With 5 bases removed from V and 1 base from J, the gap between germline ends came to 8 bases. The V gene's germline CDR1 is SGHTA and CDR2 FQGTGA. The CDR3 extends over 13 amino acids. The CDR3 nucleotides are TGTGCCAGCAGCGCCGGACAGAACACTGAAGCTTTCTTT. It encodes CASSAGQNTEAFF.